This TCR beta chain emerged from a study of cytomegalovirus exposure and HLA in healthy donors. General observations from the study: The study put 150 or so TCR beta chains on its list as cytomegalovirus-associated. The classifier reportedly diagnosed cytomegalovirus status with high specificity and sensitivity.

On this clone itself: The antigen is undetermined.

The CDR3 extends over 14 amino acids. Trimming removed 7 bases from V and 6 bases from J, with 17 bases in between. Germline-derived CDR1 and CDR2 are MNHEY and SVGAGI. It was with 60 Vbeta and 13 Jbeta primers that the PCR ran. Some clones are missing from TCRdb's copy, which holds only in-frame ones; the method was immunoSEQ multiplex PCR. The repertoire includes around 160,000 clones, roughly 79% of them detected once, and over 13% sits in the top ten. Sequencing was performed on PBMCs. The TCR originated in a man aged 50 to 59 in good health and CMV-seropositive. The chain employs TRBV6-5 and TRBJ2-3; D possibly corresponds to TRBD1 (6 bases). The CDR3 protein is CASTPQGRPDTQYF. The CDR3 DNA is TGTGCCAGCACCCCCCAGGGGCGGCCGGATACGCAGTATTTT.